The source of this T cell receptor beta chain is a study of blood T cell repertoires in COVID-19. The CDR3 is 13 residues long. V was clipped by 4 bases and J by 10 bases; unmatched bases: 2. The germline gives CDR1 MNHNY, CDR2 SVGAGI (reference sequence). Original processing methods: Amplification of reference gene primers provided the estimated nucleated cell counts. The method was immunoSEQ multiplex PCR; TCRdb's version includes in-frame clones alone and lacks a portion of them. The V and J calls and the clone size are those of that table, but D and trimming were determined from the DNA. Among approximately 260,000 clones listed, about 88% were seen once.

V usage is TRBV6-6 and J usage is TRBJ1-6, with 9 bases matching TRBD1. The origin of this receptor is a woman in her thirties or forties who had recovered from COVID-19. Sequenced: peripheral blood. The DNA of the CDR3 is TGTGCCAGCAGTTGGACAGGGGTGTCACCCCTCCACTTT. Residues: CASSWTGVSPLHF.